The entry below describes one TCR beta chain. Libraries were prepared by immunoSEQ multiplex PCR; TCRdb keeps only in-frame clonotypes and omits some of them. The data contain about 250,000 clones, around nine tenths of them singletons. This specimen belongs to a study of blood T cell repertoires in COVID-19. The CDR3 covers 14 residues. CDR1 MNHEY and CDR2 SVGEGT come from the germline V gene. The V gene lost 0 bases and the J gene lost 5 bases, with 11 bases spanning the gap. The chain carries TRBV6-2 or TRBV6-3 and TRBJ2-7; D is unclear. This sequence was found in a man aged 35 to 55 who had recovered from COVID-19. The sequenced sample consisted of PBMCs or T cells enriched from blood (not recorded which). The chain's CDR3 is CASSYSSLVDEQYF. CDR3 bases: TGTGCCAGCAGTTACTCGAGTCTAGTCGACGAGCAGTACTTC.